This T cell receptor (beta chain) is drawn from a study of cytomegalovirus exposure and HLA in healthy donors. Separate from the 666-subject first cohort, the approximately 120-subject validation cohort was the one that the donors belonged to. The V gene's germline CDR1 is SGHNT and CDR2 YYREEE (reference sequence). The CDR3 has 18 amino acids. The ends lost 0 bases at V and 5 bases at J; junction bases unmatched: 11. Generated by immunoSEQ multiplex PCR, the TCRdb table keeps only in-frame clones and is missing some. The data contain 250,000 to 350,000 clones, approximately 86% of them singletons. Overall study findings and caveats: The tendency of first-cohort TCR clusters to co-occur in the roughly 130 validation repertoires emerged from a later analysis. TCR beta chains numbering some 160 were designated cytomegalovirus-associated.

Note on this clone: The antigen remains undetermined.

The chain has TRBV5-4 and TRBJ2-2; TRBD2 matches at 9 bases. Sequenced material: PBMCs. The clonotype was recovered from a man younger than 45 in good health and CMV-seronegative. CDR3 DNA: TGTGCCAGCAGCTTGGATACACGTCCGGGACTAGCAACCGGGGAGCTGTTTTTT. Translated: CASSLDTRPGLATGELFF.